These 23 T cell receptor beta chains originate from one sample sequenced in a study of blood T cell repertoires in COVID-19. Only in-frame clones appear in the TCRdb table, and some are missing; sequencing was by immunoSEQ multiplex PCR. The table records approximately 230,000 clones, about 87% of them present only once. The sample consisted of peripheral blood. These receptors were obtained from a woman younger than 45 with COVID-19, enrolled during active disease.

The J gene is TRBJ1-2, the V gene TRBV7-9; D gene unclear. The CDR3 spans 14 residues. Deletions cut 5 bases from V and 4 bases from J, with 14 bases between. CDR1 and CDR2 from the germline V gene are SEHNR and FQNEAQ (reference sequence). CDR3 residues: CASSLLVESYGYTF. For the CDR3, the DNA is TGTGCCAGCAGCCTGCTGGTGGAGTCCTATGGCTACACCTTC.

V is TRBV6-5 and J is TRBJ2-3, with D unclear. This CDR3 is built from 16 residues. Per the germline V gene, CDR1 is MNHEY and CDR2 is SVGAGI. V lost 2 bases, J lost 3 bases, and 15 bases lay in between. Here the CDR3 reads CASSYTGQPATDTQYF. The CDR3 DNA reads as TGTGCCAGCAGTTACACTGGGCAACCTGCTACAGATACGCAGTATTTT.

The CDR3 coding sequence is TGTGCCAGCAGTTTCGGAGGCGCAAGGGGCTACACCTTC. This encodes CASSFGGARGYTF. The chain has TRBV28 and TRBJ1-2; D is unresolved. CDR3 length: 13 residues. Germline CDR1 and CDR2: MDHEN and SYDVKM. Trimming cost V 3 bases and J 8 bases, with 13 bases left between them.

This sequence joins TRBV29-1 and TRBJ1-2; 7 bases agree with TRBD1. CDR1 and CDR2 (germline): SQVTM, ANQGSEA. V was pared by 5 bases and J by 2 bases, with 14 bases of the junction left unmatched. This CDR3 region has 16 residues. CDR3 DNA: TGCAGCGTTAAGGTGACAGGGACTCAGGGGAACTATGGCTACACCTTC. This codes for CSVKVTGTQGNYGYTF. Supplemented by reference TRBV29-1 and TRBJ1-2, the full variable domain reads SAVISQKPSRDICQRGTSLTIQCQVDSQVTMMFWYRQQPGQSLTLIATANQGSEATYESGFVIDKFPISRPNLTFSTLTVSNMSPEDSSIYLCSVKVTGTQGNYGYTFGSGTRLTVV.

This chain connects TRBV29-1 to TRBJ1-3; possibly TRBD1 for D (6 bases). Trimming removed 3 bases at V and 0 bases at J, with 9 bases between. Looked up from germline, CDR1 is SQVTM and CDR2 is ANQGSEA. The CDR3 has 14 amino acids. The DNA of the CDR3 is TGCAGCGTTGACCCGGACAGCTCTGGAAACACCATATATTTT. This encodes CSVDPDSSGNTIYF.

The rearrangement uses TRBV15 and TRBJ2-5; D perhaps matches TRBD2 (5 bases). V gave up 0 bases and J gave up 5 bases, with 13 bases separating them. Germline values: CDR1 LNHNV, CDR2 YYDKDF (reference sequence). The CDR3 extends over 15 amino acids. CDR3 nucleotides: TGTGCCACCAGCAGAGATCGGACTCTCGAGGAGACCCAGTACTTC. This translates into CATSRDRTLEETQYF.

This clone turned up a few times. CDR3 residues: CASSRQGFDGYTF. The CDR3 nucleotides read TGTGCCAGCAGCAGACAGGGGTTTGATGGCTACACCTTC. The chain recombines TRBV5-4 with TRBJ1-2; 8 nucleotides align to TRBD1. CDR1 and CDR2 (germline): SGHNT, YYREEE (reference sequence). V shed 4 bases and J 6 bases; nucleotides not matched to a gene: 5. CDR3 length: 13 amino acids.

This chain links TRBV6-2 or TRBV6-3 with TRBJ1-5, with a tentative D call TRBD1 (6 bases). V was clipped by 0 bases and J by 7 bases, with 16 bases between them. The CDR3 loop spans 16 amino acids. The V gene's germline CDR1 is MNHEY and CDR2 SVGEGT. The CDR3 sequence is CASSYSLPGGAQPQHF. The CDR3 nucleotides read TGTGCCAGCAGTTACTCGTTGCCGGGGGGCGCCCAGCCCCAGCATTTT.

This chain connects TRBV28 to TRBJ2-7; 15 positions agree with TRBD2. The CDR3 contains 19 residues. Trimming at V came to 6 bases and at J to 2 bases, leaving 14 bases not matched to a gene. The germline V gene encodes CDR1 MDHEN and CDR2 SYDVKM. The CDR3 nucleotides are TGTGCCAGCAGCCCACGCTTGGGACTAGCGGGGGGTACCCCCTACGAGCAGTACTTC. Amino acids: CASSPRLGLAGGTPYEQYF.

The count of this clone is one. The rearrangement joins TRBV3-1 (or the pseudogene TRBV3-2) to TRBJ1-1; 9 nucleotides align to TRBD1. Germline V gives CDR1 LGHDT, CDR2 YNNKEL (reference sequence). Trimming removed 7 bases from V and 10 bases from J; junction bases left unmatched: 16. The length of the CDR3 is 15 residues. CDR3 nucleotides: TGTGCCAGCATTTCCACGTCCTTACCGGGACAGGGAGCTTTCTTT. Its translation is CASISTSLPGQGAFF.

The CDR3 nucleotides read TGTGCCAGCAGCTATGCCCTATTGAACACTGAAGCTTTCTTT. It is translated as CASSYALLNTEAFF. The rearrangement joins TRBV2 to TRBJ1-1; D is undetermined. Trimming removed 6 bases at V and 0 bases at J, with 11 bases between. CDR1 SNHLY and CDR2 FYNNEI come from the germline V gene. CDR3 length: 14 amino acids.

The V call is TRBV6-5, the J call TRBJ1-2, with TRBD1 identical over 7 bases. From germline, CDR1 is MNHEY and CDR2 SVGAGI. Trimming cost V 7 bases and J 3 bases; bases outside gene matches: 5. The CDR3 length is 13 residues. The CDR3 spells CASTIGQDYGYTF. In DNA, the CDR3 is TGTGCCAGCACTATAGGACAGGACTATGGCTACACCTTC.

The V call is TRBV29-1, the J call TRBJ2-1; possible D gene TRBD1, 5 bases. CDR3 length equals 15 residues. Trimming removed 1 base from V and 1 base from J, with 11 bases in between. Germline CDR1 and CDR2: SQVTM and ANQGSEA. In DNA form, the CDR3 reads TGCAGCGTTGAAGGCAGGGTAGGGTCCTACAATGAGCAGTTCTTC. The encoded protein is CSVEGRVGSYNEQFF.

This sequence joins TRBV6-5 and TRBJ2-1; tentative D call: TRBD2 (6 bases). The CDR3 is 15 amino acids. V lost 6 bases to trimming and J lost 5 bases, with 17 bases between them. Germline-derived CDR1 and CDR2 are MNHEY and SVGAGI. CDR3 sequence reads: CASRSGTQPDNEQFF. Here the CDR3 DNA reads TGTGCCAGCAGGTCCGGGACTCAACCCGACAATGAGCAGTTCTTC.

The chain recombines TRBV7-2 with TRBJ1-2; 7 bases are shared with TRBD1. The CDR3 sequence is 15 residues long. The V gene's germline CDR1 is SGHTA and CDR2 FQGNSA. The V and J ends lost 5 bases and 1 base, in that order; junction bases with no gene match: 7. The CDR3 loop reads CASSPRTGVNYGYTF. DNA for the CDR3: TGTGCCAGCAGCCCCAGGACAGGAGTTAACTATGGCTACACCTTC.

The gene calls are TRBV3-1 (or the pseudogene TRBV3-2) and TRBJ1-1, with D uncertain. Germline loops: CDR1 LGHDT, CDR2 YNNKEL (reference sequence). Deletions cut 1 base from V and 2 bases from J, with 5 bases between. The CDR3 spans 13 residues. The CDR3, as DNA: TGTGCCAGCAGCCAAGTTCGTAACACTGAAGCTTTCTTT. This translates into CASSQVRNTEAFF.

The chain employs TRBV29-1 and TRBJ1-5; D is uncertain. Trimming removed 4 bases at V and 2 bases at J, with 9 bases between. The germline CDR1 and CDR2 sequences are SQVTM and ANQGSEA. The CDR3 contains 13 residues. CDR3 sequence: CSVVLGGNQPQHF. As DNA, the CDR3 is TGCAGCGTTGTCTTGGGAGGCAATCAGCCCCAGCATTTT.

CDR3 nucleotides: TGTGCCAGCAGCCAAGGACAGTGGGCAGACTATGGCTACACCTTC. Its protein is CASSQGQWADYGYTF. V gene TRBV3-1 (or the pseudogene TRBV3-2) combines with J gene TRBJ1-2, with D possibly matching TRBD1 (5 bases). Per germline, CDR1 LGHDT and CDR2 YNNKEL (reference sequence). Trimming removed 1 base from V and 3 bases from J, with 12 bases in between. This CDR3 has 15 amino acids.

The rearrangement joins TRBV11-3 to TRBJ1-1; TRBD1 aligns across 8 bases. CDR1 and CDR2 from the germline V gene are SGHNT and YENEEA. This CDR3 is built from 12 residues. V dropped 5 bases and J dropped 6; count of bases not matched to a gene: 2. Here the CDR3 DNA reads TGTGCCAGCAGCGACAGGGGTGCTGAAGCTTTCTTT. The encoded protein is CASSDRGAEAFF.

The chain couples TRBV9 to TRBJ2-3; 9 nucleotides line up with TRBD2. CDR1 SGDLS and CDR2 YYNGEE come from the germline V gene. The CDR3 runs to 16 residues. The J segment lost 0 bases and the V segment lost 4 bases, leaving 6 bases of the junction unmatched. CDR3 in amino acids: CASSSQREVSTDTQYF. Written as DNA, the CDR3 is TGTGCCAGCAGCTCTCAGCGGGAGGTCAGCACAGATACGCAGTATTTT.

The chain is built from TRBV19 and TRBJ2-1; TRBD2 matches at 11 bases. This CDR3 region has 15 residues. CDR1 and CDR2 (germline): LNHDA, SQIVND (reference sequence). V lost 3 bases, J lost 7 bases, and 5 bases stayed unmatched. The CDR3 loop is CASSINLAGGNEQFF. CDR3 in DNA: TGTGCCAGTAGTATCAACCTAGCGGGAGGTAATGAGCAGTTCTTC.

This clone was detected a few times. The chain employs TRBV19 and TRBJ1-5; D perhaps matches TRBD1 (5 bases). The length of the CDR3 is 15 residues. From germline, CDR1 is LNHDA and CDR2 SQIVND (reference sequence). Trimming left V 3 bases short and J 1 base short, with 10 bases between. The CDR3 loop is CASSISGGSNQPQHF. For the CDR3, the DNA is TGTGCCAGTAGTATCTCCGGGGGAAGCAATCAGCCCCAGCATTTT.

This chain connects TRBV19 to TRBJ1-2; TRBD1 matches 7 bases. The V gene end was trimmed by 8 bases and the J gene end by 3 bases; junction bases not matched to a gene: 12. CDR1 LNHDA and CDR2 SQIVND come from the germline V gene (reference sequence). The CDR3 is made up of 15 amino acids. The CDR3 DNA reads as TGTGCCAGTCGACCCGGGACAGTATCCGACTATGGCTACACCTTC. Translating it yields CASRPGTVSDYGYTF.